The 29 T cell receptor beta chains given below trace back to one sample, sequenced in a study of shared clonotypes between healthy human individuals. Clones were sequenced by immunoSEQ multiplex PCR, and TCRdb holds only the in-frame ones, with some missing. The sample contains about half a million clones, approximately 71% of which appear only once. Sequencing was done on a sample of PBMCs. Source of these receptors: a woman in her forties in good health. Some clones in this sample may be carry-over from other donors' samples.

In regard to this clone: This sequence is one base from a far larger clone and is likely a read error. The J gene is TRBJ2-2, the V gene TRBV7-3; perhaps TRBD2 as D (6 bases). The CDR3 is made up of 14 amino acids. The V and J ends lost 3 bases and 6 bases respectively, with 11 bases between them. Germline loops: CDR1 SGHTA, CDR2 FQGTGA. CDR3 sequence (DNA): TGTGCCAGCAGCTTCGGGAGTAGCGCCGGGGAGCTGTTTTTT. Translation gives CASSFGSSAGELFF.

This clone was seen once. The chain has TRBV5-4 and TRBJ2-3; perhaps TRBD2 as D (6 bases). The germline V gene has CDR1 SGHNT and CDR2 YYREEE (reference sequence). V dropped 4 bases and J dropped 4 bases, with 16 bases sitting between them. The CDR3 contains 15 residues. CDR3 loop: CASSPGLTDADTQYF. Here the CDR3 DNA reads TGTGCCAGCAGCCCCGGACTAACAGACGCAGATACGCAGTATTTT.

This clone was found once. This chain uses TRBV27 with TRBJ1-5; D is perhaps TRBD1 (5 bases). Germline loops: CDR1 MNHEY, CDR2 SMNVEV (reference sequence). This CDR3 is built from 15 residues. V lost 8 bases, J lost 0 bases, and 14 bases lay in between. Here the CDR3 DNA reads TGTGCCAGCCACGCGGGGCCATATAGCAATCAGCCCCAGCATTTT. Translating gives CASHAGPYSNQPQHF.

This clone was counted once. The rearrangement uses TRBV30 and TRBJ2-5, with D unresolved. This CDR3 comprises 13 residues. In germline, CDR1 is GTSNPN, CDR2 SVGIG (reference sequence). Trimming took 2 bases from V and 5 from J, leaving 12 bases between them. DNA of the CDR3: TGTGCCTGGAGTAGAGTTTTGCTCGAGACCCAGTACTTC. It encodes CAWSRVLLETQYF.

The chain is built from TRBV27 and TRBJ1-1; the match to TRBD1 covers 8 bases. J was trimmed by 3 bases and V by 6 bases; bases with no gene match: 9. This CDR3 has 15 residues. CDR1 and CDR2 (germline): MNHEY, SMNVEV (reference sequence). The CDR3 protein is CASRLWTGQDTEAFF. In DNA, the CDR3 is TGTGCCAGCAGGTTGTGGACAGGGCAGGACACTGAAGCTTTCTTT.

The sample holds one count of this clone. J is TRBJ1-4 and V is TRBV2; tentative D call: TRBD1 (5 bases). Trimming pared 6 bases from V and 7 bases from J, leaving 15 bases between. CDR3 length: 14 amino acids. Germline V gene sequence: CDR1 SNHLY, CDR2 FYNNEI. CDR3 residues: CASRSRDFGEKLFF. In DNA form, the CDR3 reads TGTGCCAGCAGGAGCAGGGACTTTGGTGAAAAACTGTTTTTT. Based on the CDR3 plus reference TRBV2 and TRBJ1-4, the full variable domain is EPEVTQTPSHQVTQMGQEVILRCVPISNHLYFYWYRQILGQKVEFLVSFYNNEISEKSEIFDDQFSVERPDGSNFTLKIRSTKLEDSAMYFCASRSRDFGEKLFFGSGTQLSVL.

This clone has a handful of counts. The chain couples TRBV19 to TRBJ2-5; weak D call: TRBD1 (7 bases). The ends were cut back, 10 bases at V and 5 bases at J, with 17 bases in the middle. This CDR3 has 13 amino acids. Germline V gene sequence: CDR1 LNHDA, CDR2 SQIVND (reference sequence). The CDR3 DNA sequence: TGTGCCACGTCCAGGGGGAGGTCGGAGACCCAGTACTTC. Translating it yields CATSRGRSETQYF.

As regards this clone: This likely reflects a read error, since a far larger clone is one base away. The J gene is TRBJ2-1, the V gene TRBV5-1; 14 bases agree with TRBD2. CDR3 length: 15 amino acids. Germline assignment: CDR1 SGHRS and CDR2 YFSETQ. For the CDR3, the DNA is TGCGCCAGCTTGGGGACTAGCGGGAGTATATATGATCAGTTCTTC. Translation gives CASLGTSGSIYDQFF.

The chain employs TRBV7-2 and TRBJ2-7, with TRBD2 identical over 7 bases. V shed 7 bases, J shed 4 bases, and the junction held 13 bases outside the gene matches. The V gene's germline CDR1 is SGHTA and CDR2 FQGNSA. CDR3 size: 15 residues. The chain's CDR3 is CASTGSGTTHYEQYF. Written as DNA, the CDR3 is TGTGCCAGCACGGGGAGCGGGACGACCCATTACGAGCAGTACTTC.

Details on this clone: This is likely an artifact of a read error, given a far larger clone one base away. The CDR3 DNA is TGTGCCAGCAGTGTGATAGTGGGAGGAGTAAACATTCAGTACTTC. Its translation: CASSVIVGGVNIQYF. The chain uses TRBV6-1 and TRBJ2-4, with D tentatively TRBD2 (6 bases). V dropped 4 bases and J dropped 6 bases, with 16 bases sitting between them. CDR1 MNHNS and CDR2 SASEGT come from the germline V gene. The CDR3 contains 15 residues.

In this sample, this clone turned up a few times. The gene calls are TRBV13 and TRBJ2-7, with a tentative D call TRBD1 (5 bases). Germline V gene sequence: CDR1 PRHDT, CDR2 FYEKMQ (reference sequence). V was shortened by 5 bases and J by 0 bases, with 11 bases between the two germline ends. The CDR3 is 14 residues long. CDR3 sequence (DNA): TGTGCCAGCAGCCCTAAGGACAACTCCTACGAGCAGTACTTC. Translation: CASSPKDNSYEQYF.

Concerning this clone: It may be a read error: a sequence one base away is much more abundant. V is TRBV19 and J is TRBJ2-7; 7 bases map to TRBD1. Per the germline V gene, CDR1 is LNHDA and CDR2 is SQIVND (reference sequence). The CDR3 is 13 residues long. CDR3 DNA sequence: TGTGACAGTAGTAGGGACAGCTACTACGAGCAGTACTTC. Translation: CDSSRDSYYEQYF.

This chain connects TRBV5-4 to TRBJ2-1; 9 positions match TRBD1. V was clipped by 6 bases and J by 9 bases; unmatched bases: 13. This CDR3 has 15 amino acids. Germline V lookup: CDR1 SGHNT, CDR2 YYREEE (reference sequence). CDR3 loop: CASTPRDRVGSEQFF. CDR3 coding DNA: TGTGCCAGCACCCCGCGGGACAGGGTGGGTAGTGAGCAGTTCTTC.

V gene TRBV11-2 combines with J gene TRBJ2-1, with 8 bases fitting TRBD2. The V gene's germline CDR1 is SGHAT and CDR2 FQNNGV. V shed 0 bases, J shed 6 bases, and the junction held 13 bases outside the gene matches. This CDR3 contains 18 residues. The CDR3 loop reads CASSLDLAGVAGRNEQFF. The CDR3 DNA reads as TGTGCCAGCAGCTTAGATCTGGCTGGAGTAGCGGGACGCAATGAGCAGTTCTTC. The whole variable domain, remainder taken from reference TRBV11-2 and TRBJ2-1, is EAGVAQSPRYKIIEKRQSVAFWCNPISGHATLYWYQQILGQGPKLLIQFQNNGVVDDSQLPKDRFSAERLKGVDSTLKIQPAKLEDSAVYLCASSLDLAGVAGRNEQFFGPGTRLTVL.

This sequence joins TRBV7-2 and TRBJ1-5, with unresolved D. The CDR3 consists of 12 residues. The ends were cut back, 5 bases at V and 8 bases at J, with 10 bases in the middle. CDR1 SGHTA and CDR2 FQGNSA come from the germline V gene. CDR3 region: CASSPPREPQHF. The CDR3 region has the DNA TGTGCCAGCAGCCCCCCCCGGGAGCCCCAGCATTTT.

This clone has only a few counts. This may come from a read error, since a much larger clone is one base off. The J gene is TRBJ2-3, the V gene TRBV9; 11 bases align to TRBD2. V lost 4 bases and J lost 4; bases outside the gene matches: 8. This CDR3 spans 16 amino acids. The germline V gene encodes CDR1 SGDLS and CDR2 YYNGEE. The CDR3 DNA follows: TGTGCCAGCAGCCCACGTAGCGGGAGGGGCGCAGATACGCAGTATTTT. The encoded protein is CASSPRSGRGADTQYF.

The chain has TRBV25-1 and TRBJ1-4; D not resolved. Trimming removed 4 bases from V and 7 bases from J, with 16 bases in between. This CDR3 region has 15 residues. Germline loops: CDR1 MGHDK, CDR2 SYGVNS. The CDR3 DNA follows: TGTGCCAGCAGTGCCCGTGGAGGGTATCGTGAAAAACTGTTTTTT. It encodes CASSARGGYREKLFF.

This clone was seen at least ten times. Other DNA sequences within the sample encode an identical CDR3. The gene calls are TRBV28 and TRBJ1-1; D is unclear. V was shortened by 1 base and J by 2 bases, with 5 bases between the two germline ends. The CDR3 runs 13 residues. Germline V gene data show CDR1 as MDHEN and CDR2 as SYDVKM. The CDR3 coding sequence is TGTGCCAGCAGTTTATCGGGAAACACTGAAGCTTTCTTT. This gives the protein CASSLSGNTEAFF. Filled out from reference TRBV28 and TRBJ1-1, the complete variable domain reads DVKVTQSSRYLVKRTGEKVFLECVQDMDHENMFWYRQDPGLGLRLIYFSYDVKMKEKGDIPEGYSVSREKKERFSLILESASTNQTSMYLCASSLSGNTEAFFGQGTRLTVV.

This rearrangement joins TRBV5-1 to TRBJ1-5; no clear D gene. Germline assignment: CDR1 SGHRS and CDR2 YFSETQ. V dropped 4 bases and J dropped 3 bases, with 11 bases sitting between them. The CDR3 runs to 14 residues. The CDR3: CASSPDGVNQPQHF. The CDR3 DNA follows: TGCGCCAGCAGCCCGGACGGGGTCAATCAGCCCCAGCATTTT.

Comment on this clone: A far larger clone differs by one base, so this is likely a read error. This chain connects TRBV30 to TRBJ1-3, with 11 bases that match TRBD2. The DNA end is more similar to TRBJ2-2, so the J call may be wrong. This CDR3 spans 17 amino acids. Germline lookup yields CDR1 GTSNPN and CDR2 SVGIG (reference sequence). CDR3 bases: TGTGCCTCAAACCCGACTAGCGGGATGGTTCGCACCTGGGAGCTGTTTTTT. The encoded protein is CASNPTSGMVRTWELFF.

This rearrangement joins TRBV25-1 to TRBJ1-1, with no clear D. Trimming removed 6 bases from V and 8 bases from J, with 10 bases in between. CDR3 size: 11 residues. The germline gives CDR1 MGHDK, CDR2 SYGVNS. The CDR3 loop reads CASSLTGEAFF. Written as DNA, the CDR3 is TGTGCCAGCAGCTTAACCGGAGAAGCTTTCTTT.

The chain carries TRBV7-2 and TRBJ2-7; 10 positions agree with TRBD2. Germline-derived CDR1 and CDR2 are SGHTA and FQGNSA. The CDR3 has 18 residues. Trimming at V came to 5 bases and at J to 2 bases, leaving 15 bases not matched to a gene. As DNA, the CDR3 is TGTGCCAGCAGCCACACCGCGCTAGCGGGAGTTTTCCCCTACGAGCAGTACTTC. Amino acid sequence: CASSHTALAGVFPYEQYF.

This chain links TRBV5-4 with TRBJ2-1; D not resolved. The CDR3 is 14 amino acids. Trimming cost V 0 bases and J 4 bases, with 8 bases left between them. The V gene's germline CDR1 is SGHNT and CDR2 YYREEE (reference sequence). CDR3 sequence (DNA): TGTGCCAGCAGCTTGGAGGGCAGATACAATGAGCAGTTCTTC. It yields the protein CASSLEGRYNEQFF.

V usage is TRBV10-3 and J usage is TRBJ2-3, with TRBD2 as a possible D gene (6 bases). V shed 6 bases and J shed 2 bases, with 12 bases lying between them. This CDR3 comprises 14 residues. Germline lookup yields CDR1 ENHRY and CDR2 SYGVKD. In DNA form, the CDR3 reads TGTGCCATCAGCCAAACTAGCAACACAGATACGCAGTATTTT. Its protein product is CAISQTSNTDTQYF.

This CDR3 is CAWSRGVSDTQYF. CDR3 sequence (DNA): TGTGCCTGGAGTCGCGGGGTCTCAGATACGCAGTATTTT. The chain carries TRBV30 and TRBJ2-3, with D possibly TRBD2 on 6 matching bases. From germline, CDR1 is GTSNPN and CDR2 SVGIG (reference sequence). The length of the CDR3 is 13 residues. The V end was cut by 2 bases, the J end by 4 bases, with 10 bases between.

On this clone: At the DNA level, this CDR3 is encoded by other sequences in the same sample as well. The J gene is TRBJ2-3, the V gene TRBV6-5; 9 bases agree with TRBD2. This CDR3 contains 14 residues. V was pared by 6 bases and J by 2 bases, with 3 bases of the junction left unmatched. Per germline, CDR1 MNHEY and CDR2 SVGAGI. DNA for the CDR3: TGTGCCAGCAGCCCGGGACTAGCCACAGATACGCAGTATTTT. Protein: CASSPGLATDTQYF.

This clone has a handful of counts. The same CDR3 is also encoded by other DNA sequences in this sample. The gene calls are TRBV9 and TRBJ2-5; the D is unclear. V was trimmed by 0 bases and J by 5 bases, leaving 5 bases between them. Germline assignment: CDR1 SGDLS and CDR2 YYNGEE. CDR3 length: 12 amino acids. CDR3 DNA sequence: TGTGCCAGCAGCGTAGCTGGGGAGACCCAGTACTTC. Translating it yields CASSVAGETQYF.

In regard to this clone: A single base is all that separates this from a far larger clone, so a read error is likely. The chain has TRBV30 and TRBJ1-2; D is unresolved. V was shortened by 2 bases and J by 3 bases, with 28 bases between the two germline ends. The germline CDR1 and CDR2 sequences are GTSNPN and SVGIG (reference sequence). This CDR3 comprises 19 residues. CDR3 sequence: CAWSRTMFYGRQRDYGYTF. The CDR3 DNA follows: TGTGCCTGGAGTAGAACAATGTTTTACGGACGCCAAAGGGACTATGGCTACACCTTC.

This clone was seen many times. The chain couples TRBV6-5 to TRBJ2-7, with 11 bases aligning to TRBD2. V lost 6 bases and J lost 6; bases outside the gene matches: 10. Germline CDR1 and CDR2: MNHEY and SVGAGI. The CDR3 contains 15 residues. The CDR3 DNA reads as TGTGCCAGCAGCGTAGCGGGAGGGCCTGGGGCCGAGCAGTACTTC. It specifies CASSVAGGPGAEQYF.